Below are 17 T cell receptor beta chains sequenced from a single sample in a study of T cells after yellow fever vaccination. TCRdb used MiXCR to reprocess the 5' RACE reads, holding one entry per CDR3 protein. The sample shows about 340,000 distinct CDR3 sequences, about 4% of them seen only once. Sample: PBMCs, taken 5 days after the yellow fever booster vaccination. The source is a man aged 18 to 29 who received the YFV17D yellow fever vaccine.

V usage is TRBV7-2 and J usage is TRBJ2-1, with 8 bases matching TRBD2. The CDR3 length is 13 residues. Germline loops: CDR1 SGHTA, CDR2 FQGNSA. The CDR3 DNA reads as TGTGCAACGGGGGGGAGCTCCTACAATGAGCAGTTCTTC. This gives the protein CATGGSSYNEQFF.

V and J are TRBV7-2 and TRBJ1-1, with 9 bases identical to TRBD1. V was clipped by 2 bases and J by 1 base; unmatched bases: 8. Germline CDR1 SGHTA, CDR2 FQGNSA. The CDR3 is 17 amino acids. CDR3 coding DNA: TGTGCCAGCAGCTTACCCGGACAGGGGAGGGGGAACACTGAAGCTTTCTTT. This sequence encodes CASSLPGQGRGNTEAFF.

As regards this clonotype: At one of its ends the junction is not consistent with the germline gene, which may arise from a read error. The chain uses TRBV20-1 and TRBJ1-5; maybe TRBD1 (6 bases). This CDR3 region has 14 residues. Germline loops: CDR1 DFQATT, CDR2 SNEGSKA (reference sequence). The CDR3 DNA is TGCAGTGCCAGAGAGGGGACAAGCAATCAGCCCCAGCATTTT. It translates to CSAREGTSNQPQHF.

V is TRBV9 and J is TRBJ1-1; TRBD1 matches at 7 bases. Losses at the gene ends were 0 bases for V and 2 bases for J; bases not matched to a gene: 7. This CDR3 has 16 amino acids. Germline-derived CDR1 and CDR2 are SGDLS and YYNGEE. The CDR3 coding sequence is TGTGCCAGCAGCGTAGGAGCGACAGGGATAAACACTGAAGCTTTCTTT. This gives the protein CASSVGATGINTEAFF.

The rearrangement uses TRBV12-3 or TRBV12-4 and TRBJ1-1, with TRBD1 matching 7 bases. The CDR3 runs 14 residues. J lost 6 bases, V lost 5 bases, and 9 bases had no gene match. The DNA of the CDR3 is TGTGCCAGCAGTGCCTCGGACAGGAGAGCTGAAGCTTTCTTT. It specifies CASSASDRRAEAFF.

This clonotype was seen more than once but under ten times. The J gene is TRBJ1-3, the V gene TRBV6-1, with D uncertain. Germline V gene data show CDR1 as MNHNS and CDR2 as SASEGT. V gave up 2 bases and J gave up 0 bases, with 5 bases separating them. The length of the CDR3 is 14 residues. In DNA form, the CDR3 reads TGTGCCAGCAGTGAATTGGGCTCTGGAAACACCATATATTTT. Translation gives CASSELGSGNTIYF.

This clonotype has a count of ten or more. This chain links TRBV7-6 with TRBJ2-2, with 8 bases matching TRBD1. CDR3 size: 12 residues. In germline, CDR1 is SGHVS, CDR2 FNYEAQ. The V and J ends lost 8 bases and 7 bases, in that order; junction bases with no gene match: 3. The CDR3 region is CASQGAGGELFF. The CDR3 region has the DNA TGTGCCAGCCAGGGGGCCGGCGGGGAGCTGTTTTTT.

This clonotype was observed a handful of times. This rearrangement joins TRBV29-1 to TRBJ1-1; D possibly corresponds to TRBD1 (5 bases). The CDR3 consists of 13 residues. V shed 4 bases and J shed 0 bases, with 9 bases lying between them. Germline V gene data show CDR1 as SQVTM and CDR2 as ANQGSEA. The CDR3 DNA sequence: TGCAGCGTTGGTACGGGGGTGAACACTGAAGCTTTCTTT. Encoded protein: CSVGTGVNTEAFF.

This clonotype was recorded many times. CDR3 in amino acids: CASLPRGRVYGYTF. The CDR3 DNA reads TGTGCCAGTCTCCCCCGGGGGCGCGTCTATGGCTACACCTTC. The chain carries TRBV6-2 or TRBV6-3 and TRBJ1-2; D is possibly TRBD1 (6 bases). V was pared by 9 bases and J by 4 bases, with 18 bases between. The germline CDR1 and CDR2 sequences are MNHEY and SVGEGT. CDR3 length equals 14 residues.

This clonotype came up a few times. The chain joins TRBV12-3 or TRBV12-4 to TRBJ1-2; TRBD1 agrees at 10 bases. This CDR3 spans 14 amino acids. J lost 8 bases, V lost 6 bases, and 9 bases had no gene match. DNA for the CDR3: TGTGCCAGCAGCCCGACAGGGGGCGGGGGGGGCTACACCTTC. Amino acid sequence: CASSPTGGGGGYTF.

This clonotype was detected a few times. This sequence joins TRBV7-2 and TRBJ2-3, with 12 nucleotides matching TRBD2. The CDR3 contains 18 residues. Germline CDR1 is SGHTA and CDR2 is FQGNSA. Losses at the gene ends were 5 bases for V and 2 bases for J; bases not matched to a gene: 11. CDR3 region: CASSQIFTSGGPTDTQYF. In DNA form, the CDR3 reads TGTGCCAGCAGCCAAATATTTACTAGCGGGGGGCCCACAGATACGCAGTATTTT.

This clonotype occurred many times. The chain recombines TRBV5-1 with TRBJ1-1; D is unclear. This CDR3 region has 16 residues. The germline V and J ends were trimmed by 0 bases and 6 bases, with 18 bases remaining between them. Germline V gene data show CDR1 as SGHRS and CDR2 as YFSETQ. The CDR3 protein is CASSLEPDRTFAEAFF. In DNA form, the CDR3 reads TGCGCCAGCAGCTTGGAACCAGATCGGACCTTCGCTGAAGCTTTCTTT.

This rearrangement joins TRBV7-2 to TRBJ2-5; 8 positions agree with TRBD2. Trimming took 0 bases from V and 2 from J; bases not matched to a gene: 11. The CDR3 extends over 18 amino acids. Germline CDR1 and CDR2: SGHTA and FQGNSA. In nucleotides, the CDR3 is TGTGCCAGCAGCTTAGCCAGCGGGGTAGCGGGGACTCAAGAGACCCAGTACTTC. Protein: CASSLASGVAGTQETQYF.

This clonotype was recorded a few times. This chain joins TRBV7-2 and TRBJ1-2; a possible D gene is TRBD1 (5 bases). This CDR3 has 15 amino acids. The V end was cut by 7 bases, the J end by 6 bases, with 21 bases between. CDR1 is SGHTA, CDR2 FQGNSA, per germline. CDR3: CASTMNQGVGNGYTF. CDR3 DNA sequence: TGTGCCAGCACTATGAACCAAGGGGTGGGCAATGGCTACACCTTC.

The chain has TRBV6-5 and TRBJ1-1; D gene ambiguous. This CDR3 has 15 residues. With 0 bases removed from V and 4 bases from J, the gap between germline ends came to 12 bases. The germline gives CDR1 MNHEY, CDR2 SVGAGI. CDR3 region: CASSYSDPTFTEAFF. CDR3 bases: TGTGCCAGCAGTTACTCAGATCCGACTTTCACTGAAGCTTTCTTT.

This clonotype appeared a few times. The chain couples TRBV7-9 to TRBJ2-1; D unclear. Germline V gene lookup returns CDR1 SEHNR and CDR2 FQNEAQ (reference sequence). Deletions cut 8 bases from V and 3 bases from J, with 8 bases between. The length of the CDR3 is 12 residues. The CDR3: CASGWDYNEQFF. The DNA of the CDR3 is TGTGCCAGCGGGTGGGACTACAATGAGCAGTTCTTC.

This clonotype showed up just a few times. The chain couples TRBV2 to TRBJ1-5, with D tentatively TRBD1 (6 bases). V dropped 10 bases and J dropped 3 bases, with 13 bases sitting between them. Germline CDR1 reads SNHLY; CDR2 reads FYNNEI. The CDR3 loop spans 13 amino acids. The CDR3 sequence: CAKSGQSNQPQHF. The CDR3 region has the DNA TGTGCCAAATCCGGACAGTCCAATCAGCCCCAGCATTTT.